The 6 T cell receptor beta chains below were found in one sample sequenced in a study of T cell changes during pregnancy in multiple sclerosis. Generated by immunoSEQ multiplex PCR, the TCRdb table keeps only in-frame clones and is missing some. The sample lists some 50,000 clones, 75% to 95% seen once, with about 3% in the top ten. The sequences come from CD8+ T cells from peripheral blood mononuclear cells, collected in the second trimester of pregnancy. The source of these receptors is a female donor with multiple sclerosis, enrolled in a pregnancy study.

V gene TRBV15 combines with J gene TRBJ2-5, with 9 bases fitting TRBD1. The CDR3 sequence is 14 residues long. V was pared by 5 bases and J by 1 base, with 2 bases of the junction left unmatched. Germline V gene data show CDR1 as LNHNV and CDR2 as YYDKDF (reference sequence). The CDR3 region has the DNA TGTGCCACCAGCCTGACAGGGGGCCAAGAGACCCAGTACTTC. Protein product: CATSLTGGQETQYF.

The chain has TRBV15 and TRBJ1-3; TRBD1 aligns across 8 bases. CDR1 LNHNV and CDR2 YYDKDF come from the germline V gene (reference sequence). The CDR3 is 15 amino acids. The ends lost 0 bases at V and 4 bases at J; junction bases unmatched: 2. Here the CDR3 reads CATSRDPGGGNTIYF. CDR3 nucleotide sequence: TGTGCCACCAGCAGAGATCCAGGGGGCGGAAACACCATATATTTT.

In this sample, this clone turned up once. The chain combines TRBV20-1 with TRBJ1-2; no clear D gene. Germline CDR1 and CDR2: DFQATT and SNEGSKA (reference sequence). This CDR3 is built from 9 residues. CDR3 in DNA: TGCAGCCATGTTTTTGGCTACACCTTC. Translating it yields CSHVFGYTF.

V gene TRBV9 combines with J gene TRBJ2-3, with 7 bases aligning to TRBD2. The CDR3 contains 15 residues. V trimming: 4 bases; J trimming: 0 bases; junction bases outside the gene matches: 5. The germline CDR1 and CDR2 sequences are SGDLS and YYNGEE. CDR3 nucleotides: TGTGCCAGCAGCCGATCCGGGGGGAGCACAGATACGCAGTATTTT. Protein product: CASSRSGGSTDTQYF.

The chain employs TRBV25-1 and TRBJ2-7, with TRBD1 matching over 8 bases. This CDR3 comprises 14 residues. J gave up 4 bases and V 4 bases, and 6 bases lay outside the gene matches. Germline loops: CDR1 MGHDK, CDR2 SYGVNS. The DNA of the CDR3 is TGTGCCAGCAGTGTTCCCACAGGGGGGTACGAGCAGTACTTC. It encodes CASSVPTGGYEQYF.

The gene calls are TRBV28 and TRBJ2-1; TRBD2 is a possible D gene (6 bases). The CDR3 is 14 amino acids. Trimming removed 5 bases from V and 6 bases from J, with 14 bases in between. Germline-derived CDR1 and CDR2 are MDHEN and SYDVKM. In DNA, the CDR3 is TGTGCCAGCAGTCCGCGGGGTCGTATCAATGAGCAGTTCTTC. Its translation: CASSPRGRINEQFF.